The T cell receptor beta chain under discussion was sequenced for a study of cytomegalovirus exposure and HLA in healthy donors. The study ran its PCR with 60 Vbeta and 13 Jbeta primers. TCRdb's table, derived via immunoSEQ multiplex PCR, lists solely in-frame clones and lacks some. The sample shows 130,000 to 150,000 clones, around 80% of them seen only once. The V end lost 5 bases, the J end lost 0 bases, and 16 bases lay between the germline ends. This CDR3 has 16 residues. Germline V CDR1 and CDR2: SGHDT, YYEEEE. The TCR was taken from a man aged 35 to 55 in good health and CMV-seropositive. Sequences were obtained from PBMCs. The chain recombines TRBV5-6 with TRBJ2-3; D not resolved. The CDR3 DNA reads TGTGCCAGCAGTTCGGTGGTGGAGCAGAGCACAGATACGCAGTATTTT. Protein sequence: CASSSVVEQSTDTQYF.